Listed here are 25 T cell receptor beta chains from one sample, sequenced in a study of T cells in Graves' hyperthyroidism and ophthalmopathy. What was amplified from RNA transcripts were TCR beta CDR3 regions. HTBI primers were employed in a first-round RT-PCR of the TCR CDR3. TCRdb reanalysed the multiplex PCR reads using MiXCR and keeps one entry per CDR3 protein. This table has about 560,000 distinct CDR3 sequences, around 15% appearing once. The sequenced sample consisted of blood. Receptors were obtained from a woman aged 40 to 49 with Graves' hyperthyroidism.

The gene calls are TRBV5-1 and TRBJ2-1, with 8 positions matching TRBD1. Germline assignment: CDR1 SGHRS and CDR2 YFSETQ. This CDR3 comprises 15 residues. The J segment lost 0 bases and the V segment lost 4 bases, leaving 3 bases of the junction unmatched. The CDR3 is CASSGGQVSYNEQFF. The CDR3 DNA reads TGCGCCAGCAGCGGGGGACAGGTCTCCTACAATGAGCAGTTCTTC.

The sample holds many counts of this clonotype. V and J are TRBV20-1 and TRBJ1-4, with a tentative D call TRBD1 (6 bases). This CDR3 region has 13 residues. Trimming took off 4 bases at V and 4 bases at J, with 10 bases between the two ends. CDR1 and CDR2 (germline): DFQATT, SNEGSKA (reference sequence). DNA for the CDR3: TGCAGTGCTAAGGACAGCCGTAATGAAAAACTGTTTTTT. As protein: CSAKDSRNEKLFF.

In regard to this clonotype: One end of the junction does not line up with germline, which may come from a read error. DNA for the CDR3: TGTGCTAGCAGCTTCTCGTCGGCCCCCCCCGGGGAGCTGTTTTTT. Its protein product is CASSFSSAPPGELFF. The chain employs TRBV7-7 and TRBJ2-2; D gene uncertain. CDR1 SSHAT and CDR2 FNYEAQ come from the germline V gene (reference sequence). CDR3 length: 15 residues.

This clonotype was seen at least ten times. The chain couples TRBV7-2 to TRBJ2-1, with 11 bases fitting TRBD2. Trimming removed 1 base from V and 0 bases from J; junction bases left unmatched: 5. CDR3 length: 18 residues. Germline V gives CDR1 SGHTA, CDR2 FQGNSA. The CDR3 nucleotides are TGTGCCAGCAGCTTAGAACTAGCGGGAGCGTACTCCTACAATGAGCAGTTCTTC. It yields the protein CASSLELAGAYSYNEQFF.

This clonotype was counted at least ten times. The V and J genes are TRBV20-1 and TRBJ2-7; 10 bases are shared with TRBD1. CDR3 length equals 16 residues. Germline V lookup: CDR1 DFQATT, CDR2 SNEGSKA (reference sequence). J was trimmed by 6 bases and V by 1 base; bases with no gene match: 12. CDR3 DNA sequence: TGCAGTGCTAGAGGCCAGTGGGGACAGGGGAACTTCGAGCAGTACTTC. It codes for CSARGQWGQGNFEQYF.

At least ten counts were recorded for this clonotype. The V call is TRBV20-1, the J call TRBJ2-7; 9 bases map to TRBD2. The CDR3 totals 14 residues. Germline V gene sequence: CDR1 DFQATT, CDR2 SNEGSKA (reference sequence). V was clipped by 5 bases and J by 6 bases; unmatched bases: 11. CDR3 in amino acids: CSAPSGGRAREQYF. CDR3 in DNA: TGCAGTGCTCCCTCAGGCGGGAGGGCCCGCGAGCAGTACTTC.

There are a few counts of this clonotype. This could be a read error, since a much larger clone is one nucleotide away. The rearrangement joins TRBV28 to TRBJ1-5; 7 bases align to TRBD1. Germline lookup yields CDR1 MDHEN and CDR2 SYDVKM. The length of the CDR3 is 17 residues. After removal of 6 bases from V and 6 bases from J, the junction contained 17 bases not matched to a gene. The CDR3 is CASSPDPTGEGSQPQHF. The CDR3 coding sequence is TGTGCCAGCAGCCCGGACCCAACAGGGGAAGGAAGTCAGCCCCAGCATTTT.

The V gene is TRBV19, the J gene TRBJ2-1, with 14 positions matching TRBD2. This CDR3 has 16 amino acids. The V segment lost 5 bases and the J segment 9 bases; nucleotides outside the gene matches: 9. Per the germline V gene, CDR1 is LNHDA and CDR2 is SQIVND (reference sequence). The CDR3 sequence is CASSQAGLAGESEQFF. The CDR3, as DNA: TGTGCCAGTAGTCAGGCGGGACTAGCGGGAGAGAGTGAGCAGTTCTTC.

The table lists this clonotype with a few counts. The chain employs TRBV6-1 and TRBJ1-5; TRBD1 matches at 7 bases. Germline V gives CDR1 MNHNS, CDR2 SASEGT. The CDR3 has 16 amino acids. With V trimmed by 5 bases and J by 2 bases, 9 bases remained unmatched. In DNA, the CDR3 is TGTGCCAGCAGTTTTGGCCCTACAGGGGGCAATCAGCCCCAGCATTTT. It is translated as CASSFGPTGGNQPQHF.

A single count supports this clonotype. V is TRBV9 and J is TRBJ2-1; D is undetermined. V was shortened by 0 bases and J by 0 bases, with 19 bases between the two germline ends. CDR1 SGDLS and CDR2 YYNGEE come from the germline V gene. CDR3 length: 19 residues. CDR3 sequence reads: CASSVEAPSSSSSYNEQFF. The CDR3 DNA reads TGTGCCAGCAGCGTAGAGGCCCCATCGTCCAGCAGCTCCTACAATGAGCAGTTCTTC.

This clonotype was recorded a few times. V usage is TRBV3-1 and J usage is TRBJ2-1, with a possible D match to TRBD2 (6 bases). Germline-derived CDR1 and CDR2 are LGHDT and YNNKEL (reference sequence). CDR3 length: 17 amino acids. The germline V and J ends were trimmed by 3 bases and 3 bases, with 18 bases remaining between them. As DNA, the CDR3 is TGTGCCAGCAGCCAGCAAACTGAGGGAGGACACTACAATGAGCAGTTCTTC. It is translated as CASSQQTEGGHYNEQFF.

This clonotype was counted many times. The chain recombines TRBV30 with TRBJ2-1; tentative D call: TRBD2 (6 bases). CDR1 is GTSNPN and CDR2 is SVGIG in the germline V gene (reference sequence). Trimming left V 8 bases short and J 8 bases short, with 31 bases between. The CDR3 extends over 17 amino acids. The CDR3 DNA follows: TGTGCCCGAGGAGAGGACGGGAGAGGGCCCTACAGCTATGAGCAGTTCTTC. This sequence encodes CARGEDGRGPYSYEQFF.

This clonotype turned up a few times. CDR3 loop: CASSEGQGLTGNTIYF. The CDR3 nucleotides are TGCGCCAGCAGCGAAGGACAGGGGCTGACTGGAAACACCATATATTTT. The chain has TRBV5-1 and TRBJ1-3; 9 bases agree with TRBD1. V was clipped by 4 bases and J by 2 bases; unmatched bases: 7. The CDR3 consists of 16 residues. Germline lookup yields CDR1 SGHRS and CDR2 YFSETQ.

The rearrangement joins TRBV7-3 to TRBJ2-1, with D possibly being TRBD2 (6 bases). The CDR3 runs 14 residues. The V and J ends lost 2 bases and 9 bases respectively, with 14 bases between them. Germline lookup yields CDR1 SGHTA and CDR2 FQGTGA. Written as DNA, the CDR3 is TGTGCCAGCAGCTTAGCTATCCGGGAGCTTGAGCAGTTCTTC. Amino acids: CASSLAIRELEQFF.

The chain recombines TRBV7-8 with TRBJ2-1; a possible D gene is TRBD2 (7 bases). V was trimmed by 4 bases and J by 5 bases, leaving 27 bases between them. Germline V gives CDR1 SGHVS, CDR2 FQNEAQ. The CDR3 has 19 residues. The CDR3 sequence is CASSWDRGGEGGIDNEQFF. CDR3 nucleotide sequence: TGTGCCAGCAGCTGGGATAGAGGGGGGGAGGGAGGAATTGACAATGAGCAGTTCTTC.

This clonotype showed up many times. Written as DNA, the CDR3 is TGTGCCAGCACCCCGAACGACATTTTCAATCAGCCCCAGCATTTT. Protein: CASTPNDIFNQPQHF. The chain employs TRBV6-1 and TRBJ1-5; D is unclear. CDR3 length: 15 residues. Trimming stripped 7 bases from V and 3 bases from J, with 16 bases between. Per the germline V gene, CDR1 is MNHNS and CDR2 is SASEGT.

This clonotype was seen only a few times. The genes are TRBV7-9 and TRBJ2-5, with 10 positions matching TRBD2. With 2 bases clipped from V and 5 bases from J, the junction kept 5 bases outside the gene matches. The CDR3 extends over 15 amino acids. Germline-derived CDR1 and CDR2 are SEHNR and FQNEAQ (reference sequence). The CDR3 DNA sequence: TGTGCCAGCAGCTTACGGGTGGGACTAGCGGAGACCCAGTACTTC. It codes for CASSLRVGLAETQYF.

The chain employs TRBV27 and TRBJ2-2, with 8 nucleotides matching TRBD1. CDR3 size: 15 residues. V dropped 6 bases and J dropped 4; count of bases not matched to a gene: 7. The germline CDR1 and CDR2 sequences are MNHEY and SMNVEV (reference sequence). The DNA for the CDR3 is TGTGCCAGCAGCATCAGGGGGCGGGTCACCGGGGAGCTGTTTTTT. This sequence encodes CASSIRGRVTGELFF.

The chain recombines TRBV20-1 with TRBJ1-6; D is unclear. This CDR3 spans 16 amino acids. Trimming removed 4 bases at V and 7 bases at J, with 20 bases between. Germline values: CDR1 DFQATT, CDR2 SNEGSKA (reference sequence). In DNA form, the CDR3 reads TGCAGTGCTACGGTTCGTTCGCGGAGGTCGAATTCACCCCTCCACTTT. It yields the protein CSATVRSRRSNSPLHF.

This clonotype was detected only a few times. The chain combines TRBV4-1 with TRBJ2-5; 9 bases match TRBD2. With V trimmed by 1 base and J by 7 bases, 7 bases remained unmatched. CDR1 and CDR2 (germline): MGHRA, YSYEKL. The CDR3 spans 15 residues. In DNA, the CDR3 is TGCGCCAGCAGCCAAGGACTAGCGGCGTTGGGGACCCAGTACTTC. This gives the protein CASSQGLAALGTQYF.

This clonotype showed up many times. The chain is built from TRBV7-2 and TRBJ2-7, with D perhaps TRBD1 (5 bases). Germline V gene lookup returns CDR1 SGHTA and CDR2 FQGNSA. V lost 0 bases and J 5 bases, leaving 11 bases between the germline ends. The CDR3 totals 14 residues. The CDR3 here is CASSLAGASHEQYF. The CDR3 DNA sequence: TGTGCCAGCAGCTTAGCAGGGGCATCCCACGAGCAGTACTTC. The whole variable domain, remainder taken from reference TRBV7-2 and TRBJ2-7, is GAGVSQSPSNKVTEKGKDVELRCDPISGHTALYWYRQSLGQGLEFLIYFQGNSAPDKSGLPSDRFSAERTGGSVSTLTIQRTQQEDSAVYLCASSLAGASHEQYFGPGTRLTVT.

The chain uses TRBV2 and TRBJ1-3; D is undetermined. The CDR3 is made up of 15 amino acids. Germline V gene sequence: CDR1 SNHLY, CDR2 FYNNEI. Trimming took 4 bases from V and 0 from J, leaving 10 bases between them. This chain's CDR3 is CASSVGGVSGNTIYF. The CDR3 nucleotides are TGTGCCAGCAGTGTGGGCGGAGTCTCTGGAAACACCATATATTTT.

This sequence joins TRBV20-1 and TRBJ2-2; 11 positions match TRBD2. Trimming took 4 bases from V and 0 from J; bases not matched to a gene: 1. The CDR3 totals 15 residues. In germline, CDR1 is DFQATT, CDR2 SNEGSKA (reference sequence). This chain's CDR3 is CSATSGRSNTGELFF. The CDR3 DNA follows: TGCAGTGCTACTAGCGGGAGGTCGAACACCGGGGAGCTGTTTTTT.

As for this clonotype: A much larger clone lies a single base off, so this may be a read error. The genes are TRBV12-3 or TRBV12-4 and TRBJ1-2; D is perhaps TRBD1 (6 bases). The CDR3 loop spans 15 amino acids. The germline V and J ends were trimmed by 4 bases and 4 bases, with 16 bases remaining between them. CDR3 amino acids: CASSYRDTSIYGYTF. CDR3 DNA sequence: TGTGCCAGCAGTTACCGGGACACGAGTATCTATGGCTACACCTTC.

There are a few counts of this clonotype. V gene TRBV13 combines with J gene TRBJ2-5; perhaps TRBD2 as D (5 bases). There are 15 residues in the CDR3. From germline, CDR1 is PRHDT and CDR2 FYEKMQ (reference sequence). Trimming removed 5 bases from V and 5 bases from J, with 18 bases in between. CDR3 amino acids: CASSDRSGILETQYF. DNA for the CDR3: TGTGCCAGCAGCGATAGATCCGGGATTCTCGAGACCCAGTACTTC.